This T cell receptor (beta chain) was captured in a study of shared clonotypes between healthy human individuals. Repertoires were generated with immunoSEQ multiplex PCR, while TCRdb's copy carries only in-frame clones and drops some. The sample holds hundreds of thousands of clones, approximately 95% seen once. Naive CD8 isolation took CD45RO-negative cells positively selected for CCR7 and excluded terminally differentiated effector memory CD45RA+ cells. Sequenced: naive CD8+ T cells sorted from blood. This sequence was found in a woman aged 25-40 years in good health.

DNA of the CDR3: TGTGCCAGCAGTGCCCTCCTAGCGGGAGTAGAGACCCAGTACTTC. Protein sequence: CASSALLAGVETQYF. The gene calls are TRBV27 and TRBJ2-5, with 10 bases lining up with TRBD2. J lost 4 bases, V lost 5 bases, and 7 bases had no gene match. From germline, CDR1 is MNHEY and CDR2 SMNVEV (reference sequence). The CDR3 totals 15 residues.